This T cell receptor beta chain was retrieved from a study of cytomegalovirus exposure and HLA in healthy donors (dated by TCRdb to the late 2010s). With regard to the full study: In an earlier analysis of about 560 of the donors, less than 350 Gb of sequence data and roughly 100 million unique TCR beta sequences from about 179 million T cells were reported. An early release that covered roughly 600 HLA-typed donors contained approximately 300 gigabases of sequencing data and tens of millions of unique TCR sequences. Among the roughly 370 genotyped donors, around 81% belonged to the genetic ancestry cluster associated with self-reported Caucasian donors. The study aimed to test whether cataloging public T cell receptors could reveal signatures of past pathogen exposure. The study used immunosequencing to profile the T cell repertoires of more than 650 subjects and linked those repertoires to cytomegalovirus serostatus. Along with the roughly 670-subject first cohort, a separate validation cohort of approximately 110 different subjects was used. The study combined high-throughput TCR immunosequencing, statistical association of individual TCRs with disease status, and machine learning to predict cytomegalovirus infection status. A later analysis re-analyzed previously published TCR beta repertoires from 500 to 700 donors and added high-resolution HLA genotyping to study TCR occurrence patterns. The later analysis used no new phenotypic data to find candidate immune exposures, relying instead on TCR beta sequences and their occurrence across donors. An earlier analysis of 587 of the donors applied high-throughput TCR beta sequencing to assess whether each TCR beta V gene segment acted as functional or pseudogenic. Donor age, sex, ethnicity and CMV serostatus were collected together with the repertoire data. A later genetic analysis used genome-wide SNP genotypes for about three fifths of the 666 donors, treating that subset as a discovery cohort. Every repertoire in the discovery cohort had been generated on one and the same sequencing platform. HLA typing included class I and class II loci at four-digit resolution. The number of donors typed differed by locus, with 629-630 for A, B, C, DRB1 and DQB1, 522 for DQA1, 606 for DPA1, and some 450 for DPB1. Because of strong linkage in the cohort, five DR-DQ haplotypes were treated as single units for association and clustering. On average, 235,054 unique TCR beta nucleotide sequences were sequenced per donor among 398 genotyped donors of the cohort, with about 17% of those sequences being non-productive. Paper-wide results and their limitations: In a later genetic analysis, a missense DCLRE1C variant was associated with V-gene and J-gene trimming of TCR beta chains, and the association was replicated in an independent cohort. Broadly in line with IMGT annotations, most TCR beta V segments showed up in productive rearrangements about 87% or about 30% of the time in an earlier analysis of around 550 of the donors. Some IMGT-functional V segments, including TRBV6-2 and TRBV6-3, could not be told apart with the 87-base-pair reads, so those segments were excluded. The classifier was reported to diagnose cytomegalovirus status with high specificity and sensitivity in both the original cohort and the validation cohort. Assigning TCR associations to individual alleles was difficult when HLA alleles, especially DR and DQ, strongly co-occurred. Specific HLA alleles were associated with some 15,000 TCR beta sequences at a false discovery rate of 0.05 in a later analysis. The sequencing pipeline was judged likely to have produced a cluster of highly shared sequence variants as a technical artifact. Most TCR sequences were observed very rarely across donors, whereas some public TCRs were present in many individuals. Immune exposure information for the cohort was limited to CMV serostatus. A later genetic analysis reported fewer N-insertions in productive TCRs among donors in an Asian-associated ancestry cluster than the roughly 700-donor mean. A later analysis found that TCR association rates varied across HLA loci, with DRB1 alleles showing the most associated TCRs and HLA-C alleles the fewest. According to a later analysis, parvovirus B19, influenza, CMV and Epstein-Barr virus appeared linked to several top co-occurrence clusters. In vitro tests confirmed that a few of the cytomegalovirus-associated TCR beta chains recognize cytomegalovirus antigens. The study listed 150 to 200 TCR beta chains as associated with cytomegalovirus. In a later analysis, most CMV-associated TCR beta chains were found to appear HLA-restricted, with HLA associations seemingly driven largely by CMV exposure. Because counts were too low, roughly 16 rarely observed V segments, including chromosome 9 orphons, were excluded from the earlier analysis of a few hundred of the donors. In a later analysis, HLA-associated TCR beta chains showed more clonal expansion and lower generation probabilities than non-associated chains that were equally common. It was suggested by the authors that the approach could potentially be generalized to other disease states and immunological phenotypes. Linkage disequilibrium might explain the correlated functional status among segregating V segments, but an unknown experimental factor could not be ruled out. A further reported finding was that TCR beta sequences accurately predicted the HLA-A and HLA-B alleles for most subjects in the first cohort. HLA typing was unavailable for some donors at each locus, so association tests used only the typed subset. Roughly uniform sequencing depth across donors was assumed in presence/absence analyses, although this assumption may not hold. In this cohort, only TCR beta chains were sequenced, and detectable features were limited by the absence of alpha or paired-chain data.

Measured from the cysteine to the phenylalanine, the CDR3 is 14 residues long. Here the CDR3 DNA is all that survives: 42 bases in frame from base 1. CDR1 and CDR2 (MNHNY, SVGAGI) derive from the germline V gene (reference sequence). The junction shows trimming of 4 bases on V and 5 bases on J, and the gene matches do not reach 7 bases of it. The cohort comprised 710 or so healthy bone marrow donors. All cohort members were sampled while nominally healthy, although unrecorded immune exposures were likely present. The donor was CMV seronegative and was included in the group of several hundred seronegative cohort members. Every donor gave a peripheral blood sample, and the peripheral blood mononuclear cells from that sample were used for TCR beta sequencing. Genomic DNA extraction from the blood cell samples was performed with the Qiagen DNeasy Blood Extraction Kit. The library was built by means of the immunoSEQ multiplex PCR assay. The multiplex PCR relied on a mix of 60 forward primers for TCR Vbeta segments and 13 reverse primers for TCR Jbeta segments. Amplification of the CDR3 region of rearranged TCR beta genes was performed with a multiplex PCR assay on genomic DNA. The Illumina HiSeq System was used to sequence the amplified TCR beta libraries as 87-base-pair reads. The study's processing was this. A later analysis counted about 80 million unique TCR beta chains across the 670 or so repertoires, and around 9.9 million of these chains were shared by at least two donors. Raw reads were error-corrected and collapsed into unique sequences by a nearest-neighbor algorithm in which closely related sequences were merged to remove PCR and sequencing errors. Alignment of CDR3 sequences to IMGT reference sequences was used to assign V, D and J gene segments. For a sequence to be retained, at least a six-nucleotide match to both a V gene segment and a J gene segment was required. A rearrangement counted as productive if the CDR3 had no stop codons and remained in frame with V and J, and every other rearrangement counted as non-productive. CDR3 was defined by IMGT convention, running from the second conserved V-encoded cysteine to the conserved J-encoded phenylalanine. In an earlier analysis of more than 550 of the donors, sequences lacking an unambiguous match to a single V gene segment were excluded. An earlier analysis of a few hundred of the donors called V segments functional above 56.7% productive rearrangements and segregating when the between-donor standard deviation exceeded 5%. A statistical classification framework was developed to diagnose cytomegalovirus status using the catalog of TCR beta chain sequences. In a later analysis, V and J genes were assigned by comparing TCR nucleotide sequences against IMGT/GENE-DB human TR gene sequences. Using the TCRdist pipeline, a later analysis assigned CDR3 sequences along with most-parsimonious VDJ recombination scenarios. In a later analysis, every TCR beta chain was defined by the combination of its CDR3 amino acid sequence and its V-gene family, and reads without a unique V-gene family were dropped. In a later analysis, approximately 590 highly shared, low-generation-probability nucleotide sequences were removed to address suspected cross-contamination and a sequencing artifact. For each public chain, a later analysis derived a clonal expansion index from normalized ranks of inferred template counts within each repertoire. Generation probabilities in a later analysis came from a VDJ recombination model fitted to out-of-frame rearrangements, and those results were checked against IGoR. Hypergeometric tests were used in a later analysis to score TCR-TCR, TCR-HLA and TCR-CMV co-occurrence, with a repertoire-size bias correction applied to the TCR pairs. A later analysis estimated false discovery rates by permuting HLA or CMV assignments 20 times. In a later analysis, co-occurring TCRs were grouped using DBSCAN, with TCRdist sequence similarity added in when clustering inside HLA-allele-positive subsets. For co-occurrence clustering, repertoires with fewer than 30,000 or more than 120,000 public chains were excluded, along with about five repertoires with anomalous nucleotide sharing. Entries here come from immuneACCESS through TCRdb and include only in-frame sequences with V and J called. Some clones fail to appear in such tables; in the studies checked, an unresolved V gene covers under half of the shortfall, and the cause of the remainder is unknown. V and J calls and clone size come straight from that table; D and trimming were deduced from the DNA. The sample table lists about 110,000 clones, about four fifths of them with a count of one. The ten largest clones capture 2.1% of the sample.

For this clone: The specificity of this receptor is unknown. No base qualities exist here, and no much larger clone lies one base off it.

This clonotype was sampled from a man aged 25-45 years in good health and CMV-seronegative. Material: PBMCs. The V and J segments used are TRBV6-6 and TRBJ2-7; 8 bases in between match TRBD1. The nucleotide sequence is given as TGTGCCAGCAGTTTTGTGACAGGGGTCCACGAGCAGTACTTC. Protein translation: CASSFVTGVHEQYF.